This T cell receptor (beta chain) was profiled in a study of T cell changes during pregnancy in multiple sclerosis. CDR1 is LNHNV, CDR2 YYDKDF, per germline (reference sequence). This CDR3 has 15 residues. V trimming: 0 bases; J trimming: 1 base; junction bases outside the gene matches: 0. Repertoires were generated with immunoSEQ multiplex PCR, while TCRdb's copy carries only in-frame clones and drops some. The sample has 30,000 to 40,000 clones, 90% seen once. The chain couples TRBV15 to TRBJ2-3, with 8 bases identical to TRBD2. This specimen was peripheral blood, taken in the third trimester of pregnancy. The clonotype comes from a female donor in good health, enrolled as a control in a pregnancy study. CDR3 sequence: CATSRERGGTDTQYF. DNA for the CDR3: TGTGCCACCAGCAGAGAGCGGGGGGGCACAGATACGCAGTATTTT.